This entry features one T cell receptor (beta chain) sequence. This specimen belongs to a study of blood T cell repertoires in COVID-19. Study-wide context: Researchers got acute and convalescent COVID-19 samples from the United States, Italy and Spain. PBMCs, B-cell-depleted T cells, or T cells were the source of the cDNA or gDNA that made up the material.

In the authors' methods: Reference gene primers were amplified, and this amplification served to estimate nucleated cell counts. Measured with immunoSEQ multiplex PCR; TCRdb has only the in-frame clones, and not every one. The V and J calls and the clone size are those of that table, but D and trimming were determined from the DNA. The data show about 250,000 clones, with 88% seen just once and 1.3% to 1.5% held by the top ten. This CDR3 has 16 residues. Trimming removed 0 bases at V and 0 bases at J, with 12 bases between. CDR1 MNHEY and CDR2 SVGAGI come from the germline V gene. Sequences were obtained from peripheral blood. The sequence came from an elderly man with acute or convalescent COVID-19. V usage is TRBV6-5 and J usage is TRBJ2-7; D gene uncertain. The CDR3 loop is CASSYSYPFSSYEQYF. The CDR3 nucleotides are TGTGCCAGCAGTTACTCATACCCATTCAGCTCCTACGAGCAGTACTTC.